The 21 T cell receptor beta chains reported below all come from one sample, sequenced in a study of T-cell memory formation after mild COVID-19. TCRdb redid the calling of the 5' RACE reads with MiXCR, one entry per CDR3 protein. The table includes about 35,000 distinct CDR3 sequences, 20% to 25% detected once. Sequences were obtained from PBMCs or a T cell subset sorted from them (not recorded which). The receptors come from an adult who had mild COVID-19 (a few samples of this study predate the infection). Cell type and time point are not known.

This clonotype was recorded at least ten times. The J gene is TRBJ2-1, the V gene TRBV20-1; D not resolved. The ends were cut back, 0 bases at V and 7 bases at J, with 7 bases in the middle. The CDR3 is 12 residues long. Germline loops: CDR1 DFQATT, CDR2 SNEGSKA (reference sequence). CDR3 nucleotides: TGCAGTGCTAGAGATTGGGGAAATGAGCAGTTCTTC. Protein: CSARDWGNEQFF.

This clonotype was seen many times. The V and J genes are TRBV7-2 and TRBJ1-4; TRBD1 aligns across 7 bases. V was clipped by 5 bases and J by 4 bases; unmatched bases: 7. The V gene's germline CDR1 is SGHTA and CDR2 FQGNSA. This CDR3 spans 15 amino acids. CDR3 in DNA: TGTGCCAGCAGCCCCAGGGACAGCTATAATGAAAAACTGTTTTTT. It translates to CASSPRDSYNEKLFF. The variable domain in full, with the rest retrieved from reference TRBV7-2 and TRBJ1-4, is GAGVSQSPSNKVTEKGKDVELRCDPISGHTALYWYRQSLGQGLEFLIYFQGNSAPDKSGLPSDRFSAERTGGSVSTLTIQRTQQEDSAVYLCASSPRDSYNEKLFFGSGTQLSVL.

This clonotype appeared a few times. The rearrangement links TRBV30 to TRBJ2-7; D is uncertain. The CDR3 extends over 12 amino acids. Germline V gene lookup returns CDR1 GTSNPN and CDR2 SVGIG (reference sequence). V was clipped by 0 bases and J by 6 bases, with 9 bases between them. The CDR3 reads CAWSVTAVEQYF. The CDR3 DNA sequence: TGTGCCTGGAGTGTAACGGCAGTCGAGCAGTACTTC.

This clonotype was seen ten or more times. The genes are TRBV7-2 and TRBJ2-5, with no clear D. Germline V CDR1 and CDR2: SGHTA, FQGNSA. Trimming left V 2 bases short and J 2 bases short, with 12 bases between. The CDR3 has 15 residues. This chain's CDR3 is CASSLPHHRQETQYF. In nucleotides, the CDR3 is TGTGCCAGCAGCTTACCCCACCACAGACAAGAGACCCAGTACTTC.

This clonotype showed up just a few times. The chain has TRBV12-3 or TRBV12-4 and TRBJ2-1; 9 bases map to TRBD1. The junction had 13 bases not matched to a gene; V was cut back by 6 bases and J by 1 base. This CDR3 contains 18 residues. The DNA for the CDR3 is TGTGCCAGCAGGCCGCCGCCGGGACAGGGAATTTCCTACAATGAGCAGTTCTTC. It yields the protein CASRPPPGQGISYNEQFF.

This clonotype was counted many times. The rearrangement joins TRBV7-9 to TRBJ1-2; D possibly corresponds to TRBD1 (5 bases). The germline V and J ends were trimmed by 2 bases and 8 bases, with 12 bases remaining between them. Germline CDR1 and CDR2: SEHNR and FQNEAQ (reference sequence). This CDR3 contains 13 residues. Here the CDR3 DNA reads TGTGCCAGCAGCTTACGGGCAGGGAACGGCTACACCTTC. Amino acid sequence: CASSLRAGNGYTF.

The V call is TRBV12-3 or TRBV12-4, the J call TRBJ2-7; D is unresolved. The CDR3 covers 12 residues. V was shortened by 0 bases and J by 4 bases, with 4 bases between the two germline ends. This chain's CDR3 is CASSLAGYEQYV. The CDR3 region has the DNA TGTGCCAGCAGTTTAGCAGGATACGAGCAGTACGTC.

This clonotype occurred many times. The rearrangement links TRBV5-4 to TRBJ2-7; the D gene could be TRBD1 or TRBD2 (5 bases each). The CDR3 sequence is 12 residues long. Trimming shortened V by 4 bases and J by 3 bases, and 8 bases separated the two germline ends. Germline assignment: CDR1 SGHNT and CDR2 YYREEE (reference sequence). The CDR3 DNA reads as TGTGCCAGCAGCCGGGACGGCTACGAGCAGTACTTC. This encodes CASSRDGYEQYF.

Many counts were recorded for this clonotype. V usage is TRBV7-2 and J usage is TRBJ1-2; tentative D call: TRBD1 (6 bases). CDR3 length: 12 residues. Deletions cut 5 bases from V and 8 bases from J, with 12 bases between. Germline V gene lookup returns CDR1 SGHTA and CDR2 FQGNSA. The CDR3 DNA follows: TGTGCCAGCAGCCGGGGGGCGGGCGGCTACACCTTC. It translates to CASSRGAGGYTF.

This clonotype came up many times. This chain connects TRBV14 to TRBJ2-3; D perhaps matches TRBD2 (5 bases). This CDR3 has 13 residues. V lost 1 base, J lost 3 bases, and 5 bases lay in between. Germline V gene data show CDR1 as SGHDN and CDR2 as FVKESK. Here the CDR3 DNA reads TGTGCCAGCAGCCAAGCGGGGACAGATACGCAGTATTTT. It yields the protein CASSQAGTDTQYF.

This clonotype was detected many times. The gene calls are TRBV12-3 or TRBV12-4 and TRBJ1-2, with a weak D call TRBD1 (5 bases). The CDR3 contains 11 residues. Trimming took 5 bases from V and 5 from J, leaving 6 bases between them. The DNA for the CDR3 is TGTGCCAGCAGTCGACAGTATGGCTACACCTTC. It translates to CASSRQYGYTF.

This clonotype has at least ten counts. V usage is TRBV18 and J usage is TRBJ2-1; 7 bases match TRBD2. Germline trimming cut 3 bases from V and 9 bases from J; bases unmatched to any gene: 11. The germline V gene encodes CDR1 KGHSH and CDR2 LQKENI. There are 15 residues in the CDR3. In DNA form, the CDR3 reads TGTGCCAGCTCACCGGTTTGGCAGGGAGGGGCTGAGCAGTTCTTC. Its translation: CASSPVWQGGAEQFF.

This clonotype was found many times. The chain links TRBV21-1 to TRBJ2-7; no check of the table's D call, TRBD1, against the DNA was made. TRBV21-1 is a listed pseudogene. The CDR3 loop spans 14 amino acids. CDR3 sequence reads: CAIFGTESSYEQYF. CDR3 nucleotides: TGTGCCATCTTCGGGACAGAGAGCTCCTACGAGCAGTACTTC.

This clonotype was detected many times. The chain is built from TRBV5-4 and TRBJ2-1; 13 nucleotides line up with TRBD2. V lost 5 bases to trimming and J lost 4 bases; unmatched junction nucleotides: 3. The CDR3 contains 15 residues. Germline-derived CDR1 and CDR2 are SGHNT and YYREEE (reference sequence). The CDR3 DNA follows: TGTGCCAGCAGTACTAGCGGGGGGGAGTACAATGAGCAGTTCTTC. Translating gives CASSTSGGEYNEQFF.

This clonotype was detected ten times or more. V usage is TRBV7-3 and J usage is TRBJ2-1; D is perhaps TRBD2 (6 bases). Germline V lookup: CDR1 SGHTA, CDR2 FQGTGA. The CDR3 is made up of 15 amino acids. Trimming removed 7 bases from V and 5 bases from J, with 18 bases in between. The CDR3 protein is CASITGGTCNNEQFF. The CDR3 DNA reads as TGTGCCAGCATTACTGGCGGGACTTGCAACAATGAGCAGTTCTTC.

The chain uses TRBV7-6 and TRBJ2-7; 7 bases line up with TRBD1. Looked up from germline, CDR1 is SGHVS and CDR2 is FNYEAQ. This CDR3 contains 14 residues. V dropped 1 base and J dropped 5; count of bases not matched to a gene: 5. The CDR3 loop is CASSLEGGGHEQYF. In nucleotides, the CDR3 is TGTGCCAGCAGCTTAGAAGGGGGCGGCCACGAGCAGTACTTC.

This clonotype was detected only a few times. DNA for the CDR3: TGTGCCAGCAGAATCCACGAGACCCAGTACTTC. As protein: CASRIHETQYF. This sequence joins TRBV2 and TRBJ2-5, with D uncertain. In germline, CDR1 is SNHLY, CDR2 FYNNEI. Trimming took 6 bases from V and 5 from J, leaving 7 bases between them. This CDR3 is built from 11 residues.

This clonotype was counted many times. The chain combines TRBV4-2 with TRBJ2-2; D is ambiguous. The CDR3 is 15 amino acids. The ends were cut back, 1 base at V and 8 bases at J, with 14 bases in the middle. Germline V gene lookup returns CDR1 LGHNA and CDR2 YNFKEQ. CDR3 loop: CASSQGGFVGGELFF. The CDR3 coding sequence is TGTGCCAGCAGCCAAGGCGGTTTCGTGGGTGGGGAGCTGTTTTTT.

The CDR3 DNA reads TGTGCCAGCAGCCGCGCGATAGCGGAGGGCCAAGAGACCCAGTACTTC. Residues: CASSRAIAEGQETQYF. The chain couples TRBV7-9 to TRBJ2-5, with D perhaps matching TRBD2 (6 bases). CDR1 SEHNR and CDR2 FQNEAQ come from the germline V gene (reference sequence). V was cut by 5 bases and J by 1 base, with 17 bases left in between. This CDR3 comprises 16 residues.

This clonotype was counted many times. The chain recombines TRBV5-1 with TRBJ2-4, with D perhaps matching TRBD1 or TRBD2 (5 bases each). CDR1 and CDR2 from the germline V gene are SGHRS and YFSETQ. The CDR3 runs 15 residues. V was trimmed by 0 bases and J by 2 bases, leaving 9 bases between them. The chain's CDR3 is CASSLEGEPKNIQYF. The CDR3 DNA sequence: TGCGCCAGCAGCTTGGAAGGGGAGCCCAAAAACATTCAGTACTTC.

This clonotype was counted ten times or more. The chain couples TRBV5-1 to TRBJ2-5; 12 bases match TRBD2. The V and J ends lost 6 bases and 4 bases, in that order; junction bases with no gene match: 10. Germline V gives CDR1 SGHRS, CDR2 YFSETQ. This CDR3 spans 16 amino acids. CDR3 nucleotides: TGCGCCAGCACGAAGACGACTAGCGGGAGTGGAGAGACCCAGTACTTC. Protein: CASTKTTSGSGETQYF.